These 10 T cell receptor beta chains originate from one sample sequenced in a study of T cells in localized non-small cell lung cancer. Only in-frame clones appear in the TCRdb table, and some are missing; sequencing was by immunoSEQ multiplex PCR. Here the sample spans about 28,000 clones, around 90% being singletons. The sequencing used peripheral blood, collected before any cancer treatment. These receptors were obtained from a woman aged 18-49 years with stage I lung adenocarcinoma.

This chain links TRBV4-3 with TRBJ1-1; unclear D gene. Germline assignment: CDR1 LGHNA and CDR2 YSLEER. V was cut by 0 bases and J by 4 bases, with 6 bases left in between. CDR3 size: 13 residues. The CDR3 sequence: CASSQDSGTEAFF. CDR3 coding DNA: TGCGCCAGCAGCCAAGATTCGGGCACTGAAGCTTTCTTT.

The chain carries TRBV30 and TRBJ2-4; TRBD1 or TRBD2 may be the D gene (5 bases each). Between the trimmed V and J ends, which lost 3 bases and 0 bases, there was a span of 12 bases. Looked up from germline, CDR1 is GTSNPN and CDR2 is SVGIG (reference sequence). This CDR3 has 15 amino acids. The CDR3 coding sequence is TGTGCCTGGAGCAGGGACGCCTTAGCCAAAAACATTCAGTACTTC. Encoded protein: CAWSRDALAKNIQYF.

V is TRBV28 and J is TRBJ1-2; D perhaps matches TRBD1 (5 bases). Trimming stripped 3 bases from V and 2 bases from J, with 10 bases between. The CDR3 loop spans 14 amino acids. Germline CDR1 reads MDHEN; CDR2 reads SYDVKM. The CDR3, as DNA: TGTGCCAGCAGTTTGATGGGACGGAACTATGGCTACACCTTC. Its translation is CASSLMGRNYGYTF.

This rearrangement joins TRBV27 to TRBJ2-2, with a weak D call TRBD2 (6 bases). This CDR3 region has 15 residues. Trimming shortened V by 3 bases and J by 0 bases, and 8 bases separated the two germline ends. Germline CDR1 reads MNHEY; CDR2 reads SMNVEV (reference sequence). The CDR3 here is CASSFGGSNTGELFF. The CDR3 nucleotides are TGTGCCAGCAGTTTTGGAGGGTCGAACACCGGGGAGCTGTTTTTT.

This rearrangement joins TRBV5-1 to TRBJ2-7; no definite D call. CDR3 length: 11 residues. The germline V and J ends were trimmed by 2 bases and 4 bases, with 4 bases remaining between them. CDR1 and CDR2 (germline): SGHRS, YFSETQ. The CDR3: CASSLAYEQYF. The CDR3 DNA reads TGCGCCAGCAGCTTAGCTTACGAGCAGTACTTC. The full variable domain, rest sourced from reference TRBV5-1 and TRBJ2-7, is KAGVTQTPRYLIKTRGQQVTLSCSPISGHRSVSWYQQTPGQGLQFLFEYFSETQRNKGNFPGRFSGRQFSNSRSEMNVSTLELGDSALYLCASSLAYEQYFGPGTRLTVT.

The chain joins TRBV18 to TRBJ1-3, with TRBD1 identical over 8 bases. Germline assignment: CDR1 KGHSH and CDR2 LQKENI. The ends lost 2 bases at V and 5 bases at J; junction bases unmatched: 2. This CDR3 contains 14 residues. In DNA form, the CDR3 reads TGTGCCAGCTCACCAAGGACAGGGAGAAACACCATATATTTT. This codes for CASSPRTGRNTIYF. Filled out from reference TRBV18 and TRBJ1-3, the complete variable domain reads NAGVMQNPRHLVRRRGQEARLRCSPMKGHSHVYWYRQLPEEGLKFMVYLQKENIIDESGMPKERFSAEFPKEGPSILRIQQVVRGDSAAYFCASSPRTGRNTIYFGEGSWLTVV.

CDR3 DNA: TGTGCCAGCGGCACTGCTAGGATTCCAGATACGCAGTATTTT. This translates into CASGTARIPDTQYF. The genes are TRBV11-2 and TRBJ2-3; D is uncertain. Trimming removed 8 bases at V and 4 bases at J, with 16 bases between. This CDR3 spans 14 amino acids. Per the germline V gene, CDR1 is SGHAT and CDR2 is FQNNGV.

The chain couples TRBV7-2 to TRBJ1-2; D call uncertain. V was pared by 2 bases and J by 1 base, with 11 bases between. Germline assignment: CDR1 SGHTA and CDR2 FQGNSA. CDR3 size: 15 residues. The CDR3 nucleotides are TGTGCCAGCAGCTTAAAGGGCCGGGATAACTATGGCTACACCTTC. It specifies CASSLKGRDNYGYTF.

The V and J genes are TRBV5-1 and TRBJ1-4; perhaps TRBD1 as D (6 bases). Germline values: CDR1 SGHRS, CDR2 YFSETQ. The CDR3 has 15 residues. Trimming removed 3 bases at V and 3 bases at J, with 12 bases between. This CDR3 reads CASSSWGAANEKLFF. DNA for the CDR3: TGCGCCAGCAGCTCCTGGGGGGCGGCTAATGAAAAACTGTTTTTT.

This chain links TRBV7-2 with TRBJ1-5, with a tentative D call TRBD1 (5 bases). This CDR3 spans 16 amino acids. Trimming shortened V by 1 base and J by 1 base, and 11 bases separated the two germline ends. CDR1 is SGHTA and CDR2 is FQGNSA in the germline V gene. The CDR3, as DNA: TGTGCCAGCAGCTTAGGACCGGGGGAGAGCAATCAGCCCCAGCATTTT. Translation: CASSLGPGESNQPQHF.